This section outlines one T cell receptor beta chain sequence together with its context. Germline-derived CDR1 and CDR2 are SEHNR and FQNEAQ (reference sequence). The CDR3 is 14 residues long. Deletions cut 0 bases from V and 5 bases from J, with 8 bases between. The data were taken from a study of tumour-infiltrating T cells in Burkitt lymphoma. Study information: Overall and progression-free survival were predicted by productive clonality.

TCRdb's table, derived via immunoSEQ multiplex PCR, lists solely in-frame clones and lacks some. The sample lists 4,500 to 6,000 clones, approximately 11% occurring once. The receptor was isolated from a human donor with diffuse large B-cell lymphoma. Source material: tumor tissue. The rearrangement joins TRBV7-9 to TRBJ2-1, with D possibly TRBD1 on 5 matching bases. The CDR3 DNA reads TGTGCCAGCAGCTTAGCGAGCAGGGACAATGAGCAGTTCTTC. It codes for CASSLASRDNEQFF.